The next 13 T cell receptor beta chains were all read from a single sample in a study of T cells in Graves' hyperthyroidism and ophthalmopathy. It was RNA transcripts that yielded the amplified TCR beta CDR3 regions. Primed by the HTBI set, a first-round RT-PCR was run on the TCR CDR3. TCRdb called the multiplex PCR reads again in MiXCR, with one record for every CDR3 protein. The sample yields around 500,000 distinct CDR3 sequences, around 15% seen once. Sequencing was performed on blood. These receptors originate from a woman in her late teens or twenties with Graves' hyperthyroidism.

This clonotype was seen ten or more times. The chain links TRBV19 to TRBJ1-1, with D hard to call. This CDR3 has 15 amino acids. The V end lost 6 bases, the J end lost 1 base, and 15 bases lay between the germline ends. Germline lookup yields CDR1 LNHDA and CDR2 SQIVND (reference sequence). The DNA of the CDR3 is TGTGCCAGTAGCGGAACGGGAGATGGGAACACTGAAGCTTTCTTT. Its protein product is CASSGTGDGNTEAFF.

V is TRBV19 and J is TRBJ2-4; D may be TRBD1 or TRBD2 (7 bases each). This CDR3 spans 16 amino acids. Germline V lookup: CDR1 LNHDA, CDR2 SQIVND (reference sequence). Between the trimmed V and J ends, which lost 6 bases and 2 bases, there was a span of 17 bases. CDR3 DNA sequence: TGTGCCAGTAGCCCAGGGGGGGCAGCGACCAAAAACATTCAGTACTTC. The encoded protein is CASSPGGAATKNIQYF.

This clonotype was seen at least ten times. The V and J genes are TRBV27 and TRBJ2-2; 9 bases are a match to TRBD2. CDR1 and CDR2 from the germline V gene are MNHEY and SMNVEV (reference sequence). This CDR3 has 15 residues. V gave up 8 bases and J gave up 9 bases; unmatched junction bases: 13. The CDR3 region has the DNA TGTGCCAGCCGTGTATTAGCGGGAGATGTGAGGGAGCTGTTTTTT. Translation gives CASRVLAGDVRELFF.

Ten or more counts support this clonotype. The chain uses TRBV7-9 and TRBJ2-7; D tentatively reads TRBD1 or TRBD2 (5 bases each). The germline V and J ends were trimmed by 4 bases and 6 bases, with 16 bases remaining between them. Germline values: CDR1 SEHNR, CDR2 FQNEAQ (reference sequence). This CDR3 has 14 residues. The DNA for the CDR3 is TGTGCCAGCAGCTCCCGGGGCCTCCCGGGCGAGCAGTACTTC. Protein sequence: CASSSRGLPGEQYF.

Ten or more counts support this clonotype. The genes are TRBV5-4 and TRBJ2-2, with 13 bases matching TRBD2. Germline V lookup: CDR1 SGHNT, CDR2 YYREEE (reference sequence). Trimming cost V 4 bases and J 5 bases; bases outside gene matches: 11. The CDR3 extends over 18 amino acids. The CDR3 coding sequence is TGTGCCAGCAGCCCACCTGGACTAGCGGGAGTGAGGACCGGGGAGCTGTTTTTT. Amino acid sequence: CASSPPGLAGVRTGELFF.

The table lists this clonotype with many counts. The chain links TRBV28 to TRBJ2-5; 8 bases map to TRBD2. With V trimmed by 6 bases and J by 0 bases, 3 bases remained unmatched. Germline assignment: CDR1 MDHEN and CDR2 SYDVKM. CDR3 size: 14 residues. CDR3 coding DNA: TGTGCCAGCAGACCGGGACTAGACCAAGAGACCCAGTACTTC. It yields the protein CASRPGLDQETQYF.

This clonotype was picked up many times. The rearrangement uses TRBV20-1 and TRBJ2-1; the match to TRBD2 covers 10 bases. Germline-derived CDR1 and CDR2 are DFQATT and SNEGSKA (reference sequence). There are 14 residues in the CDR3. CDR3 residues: CSVTGLANYNEQFF. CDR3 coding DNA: TGCAGCGTAACGGGACTAGCGAACTACAATGAGCAGTTCTTC.

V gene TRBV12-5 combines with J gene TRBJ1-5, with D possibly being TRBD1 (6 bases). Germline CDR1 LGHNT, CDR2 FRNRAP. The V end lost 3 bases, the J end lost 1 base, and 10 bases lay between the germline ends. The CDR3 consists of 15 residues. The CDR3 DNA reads TGTGCTAGTGGTTTTTTTCAGGGGAGCAATCAGCCCCAGCATTTT. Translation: CASGFFQGSNQPQHF.

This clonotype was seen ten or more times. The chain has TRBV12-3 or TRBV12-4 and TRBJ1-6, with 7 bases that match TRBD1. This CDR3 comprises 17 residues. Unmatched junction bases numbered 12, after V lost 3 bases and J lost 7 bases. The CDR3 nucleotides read TGTGCCAGCAGTTTCGCGGGACAGCTAGGAAAGAATTCACCCCTCCACTTT. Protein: CASSFAGQLGKNSPLHF.

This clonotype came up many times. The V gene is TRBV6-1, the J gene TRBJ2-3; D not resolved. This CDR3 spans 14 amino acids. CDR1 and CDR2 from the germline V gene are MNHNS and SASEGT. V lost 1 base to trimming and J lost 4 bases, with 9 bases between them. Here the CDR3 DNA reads TGTGCCAGCAGTGAAGTCCTAAACCCAGATACGCAGTATTTT. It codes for CASSEVLNPDTQYF.

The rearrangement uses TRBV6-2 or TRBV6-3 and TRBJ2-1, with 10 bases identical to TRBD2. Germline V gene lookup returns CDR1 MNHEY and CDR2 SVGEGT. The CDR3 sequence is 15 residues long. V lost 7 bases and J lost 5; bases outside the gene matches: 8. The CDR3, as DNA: TGTGCCAGCAACCGACTAGCGGGTAGTAACAATGAGCAGTTCTTC. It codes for CASNRLAGSNNEQFF.

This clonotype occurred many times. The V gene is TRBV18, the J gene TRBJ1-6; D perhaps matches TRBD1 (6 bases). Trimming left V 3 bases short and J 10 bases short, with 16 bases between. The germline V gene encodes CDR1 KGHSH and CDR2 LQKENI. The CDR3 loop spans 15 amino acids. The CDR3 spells CASSPQGSPPSPLHF. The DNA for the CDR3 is TGTGCCAGCTCACCCCAGGGGAGTCCTCCATCACCCCTCCACTTT.

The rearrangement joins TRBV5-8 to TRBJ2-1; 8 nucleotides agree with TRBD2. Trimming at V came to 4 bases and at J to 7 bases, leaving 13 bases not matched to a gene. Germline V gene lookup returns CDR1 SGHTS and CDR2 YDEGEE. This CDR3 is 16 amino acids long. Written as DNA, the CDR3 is TGTGCCAGCAGCCAGGTACCGGGACTAGAGGGGAATGAGCAGTTCTTC. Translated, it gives CASSQVPGLEGNEQFF. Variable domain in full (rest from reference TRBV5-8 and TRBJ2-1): EAGVTQSPTHLIKTRGQQATLRCSPISGHTSVYWYQQALGLGLQFLLWYDEGEERNRGNFPPRFSGRQFPNYSSELNVNALELEDSALYLCASSQVPGLEGNEQFFGPGTRLTVL.